Below, 2 T cell receptor beta chains from the same sample are listed, as sequenced in a study of cytomegalovirus exposure and HLA in healthy donors. Researchers ran the PCR with 60 Vbeta and 13 Jbeta primers. Only in-frame clones appear in the TCRdb table, and some are missing; sequencing was by immunoSEQ multiplex PCR. This sample carries 200,000 or so clones, around four fifths of them seen once, and the ten largest clones take 6.5%. Sequenced input: PBMCs. The receptors shown here come from a woman between 50 and 59 years old in good health and CMV-seropositive.

The chain carries TRBV5-1 and TRBJ1-1, with D maybe TRBD1 (5 bases). Germline CDR1 reads SGHRS; CDR2 reads YFSETQ. CDR3 size: 15 residues. V shed 5 bases and J shed 4 bases, with 18 bases lying between them. CDR3 sequence reads: CASSWRGEAGTEAFF. CDR3 in DNA: TGCGCCAGCAGTTGGAGGGGCGAAGCAGGCACTGAAGCTTTCTTT. Together with reference TRBV5-1 and TRBJ1-1, the CDR3 gives the full variable domain: KAGVTQTPRYLIKTRGQQVTLSCSPISGHRSVSWYQQTPGQGLQFLFEYFSETQRNKGNFPGRFSGRQFSNSRSEMNVSTLELGDSALYLCASSWRGEAGTEAFFGQGTRLTVV.

The chain links TRBV7-9 to TRBJ2-1; 7 nucleotides line up with TRBD2. Trimming cost V 0 bases and J 9 bases; bases outside gene matches: 2. CDR1 and CDR2 (germline): SEHNR, FQNEAQ (reference sequence). The CDR3 is 13 amino acids. This CDR3 is CASSLARGSEQFF. In DNA form, the CDR3 reads TGTGCCAGCAGCTTAGCGCGGGGGAGTGAGCAGTTCTTC.